The 12 T cell receptor beta chains listed next were all sequenced from one sample in a study of blood T cell repertoires in COVID-19. Assay used: immunoSEQ multiplex PCR; TCRdb lists only in-frame clones, some missing. The repertoire holds about 370,000 clones, with 90% as singletons. Sequencing was carried out using peripheral blood. The receptors shown here come from a man aged 18 to 30 with active or convalescent COVID-19.

V is TRBV18 and J is TRBJ1-6, with 7 bases aligning to TRBD1. Looked up from germline, CDR1 is KGHSH and CDR2 is LQKENI. V lost 6 bases, J lost 16 bases, and 9 bases stayed unmatched. The CDR3 has 12 amino acids. The CDR3 protein is CASSRTGQELHF. The CDR3 coding sequence is TGTGCCAGCTCGCGGACAGGTCAGGAACTCCACTTT.

The chain employs TRBV19 and TRBJ1-1, with 9 positions matching TRBD1. The CDR3 contains 15 residues. Germline CDR1 reads LNHDA; CDR2 reads SQIVND (reference sequence). J gave up 0 bases and V 8 bases, and 7 bases lay outside the gene matches. The CDR3 DNA reads TGTGCCAGTCGCCGACAGGGGGGTATGAACACTGAAGCTTTCTTT. Translated, it gives CASRRQGGMNTEAFF.

Written as DNA, the CDR3 is TGTGCCAGCAGCTTGGCCTCGACAGGGGGCAATCAGCCCCAGCATTTT. It specifies CASSLASTGGNQPQHF. V gene TRBV5-5 combines with J gene TRBJ1-5, with 8 bases aligning to TRBD1. The germline gives CDR1 SGHKS, CDR2 YYEKEE (reference sequence). The CDR3 length is 16 residues. The V segment lost 0 bases and the J segment 2 bases; nucleotides outside the gene matches: 4. The entire variable domain, with the rest obtained from reference TRBV5-5 and TRBJ1-5, is as follows: DAGVTQSPTHLIKTRGQQVTLRCSPISGHKSVSWYQQVLGQGPQFIFQYYEKEERGRGNFPDRFSARQFPNYSSELNVNALLLGDSALYLCASSLASTGGNQPQHFGDGTRLSIL.

This chain joins TRBV28 and TRBJ1-2; D not certain. Trimming pared 2 bases from V and 6 bases from J, leaving 19 bases between. The CDR3 runs 16 residues. Germline CDR1 MDHEN, CDR2 SYDVKM. The CDR3 sequence: CASSLGGGSNLHGYTF. The CDR3 DNA reads TGTGCCAGCAGTTTAGGAGGTGGAAGCAACCTACATGGCTACACCTTC.

The rearrangement joins TRBV15 to TRBJ2-7; the D is unclear. Germline V lookup: CDR1 LNHNV, CDR2 YYDKDF (reference sequence). The CDR3 has 14 residues. V was cut by 0 bases and J by 0 bases, with 6 bases left in between. The CDR3 coding sequence is TGTGCCACCAGCAGAGATGCAGTCTCCTACGAGCAGTACTTC. Protein sequence: CATSRDAVSYEQYF.

The rearrangement joins TRBV28 to TRBJ1-1; the match to TRBD1 covers 11 bases. CDR3 length: 16 amino acids. J lost 5 bases, V lost 4 bases, and 9 bases had no gene match. In germline, CDR1 is MDHEN, CDR2 SYDVKM. The CDR3 spells CASSSGQGARGTEAFF. The CDR3 bases are TGTGCCAGCAGTTCCGGACAGGGGGCGCGAGGTACTGAAGCTTTCTTT.

This sequence joins TRBV6-5 and TRBJ2-1; 9 bases match TRBD2. V lost 4 bases and J lost 2; bases outside the gene matches: 3. In germline, CDR1 is MNHEY, CDR2 SVGAGI. This CDR3 comprises 15 residues. The CDR3 sequence is CASSLAGDPYNEQFF. The CDR3 coding sequence is TGTGCCAGCAGTTTAGCGGGAGACCCCTACAATGAGCAGTTCTTC.

The V call is TRBV10-3, the J call TRBJ2-7; TRBD1 might be the D (8 bases). The CDR3 runs to 13 residues. Trimming pared 5 bases from V and 5 bases from J, leaving 13 bases between. Germline loops: CDR1 ENHRY, CDR2 SYGVKD. Here the CDR3 reads CAISQGAGDEQYF. CDR3 DNA sequence: TGTGCCATCAGTCAGGGGGCGGGAGACGAGCAGTACTTC.

The chain couples TRBV12-3 or TRBV12-4 to TRBJ2-1, with TRBD2 identical over 9 bases. The CDR3 totals 13 residues. The V and J ends lost 7 bases and 6 bases, in that order; junction bases with no gene match: 4. CDR3 nucleotides: TGTGCCAGCAACCCTAGCGGGGCCAATGAGCAGTTCTTC. It translates to CASNPSGANEQFF.

In this sample, this clone turned up a few times. The gene calls are TRBV10-3 and TRBJ1-1; D possibly corresponds to TRBD1 (5 bases). The CDR3 loop spans 12 amino acids. CDR1 is ENHRY and CDR2 is SYGVKD in the germline V gene. Trimming left V 3 bases short and J 5 bases short, with 7 bases between. This chain's CDR3 is CAISEGVTEAFF. In nucleotides, the CDR3 is TGTGCCATCAGTGAAGGGGTAACTGAAGCTTTCTTT.

This chain joins TRBV28 and TRBJ2-7, with 8 bases aligning to TRBD1. The V and J ends lost 2 bases and 2 bases, in that order; junction bases with no gene match: 5. This CDR3 has 15 amino acids. CDR1 is MDHEN, CDR2 SYDVKM, per germline. CDR3 DNA sequence: TGTGCCAGCAGTTTAACCGGACAGGGCCCCTACGAGCAGTACTTC. This encodes CASSLTGQGPYEQYF.

J is TRBJ1-4 and V is TRBV28; D remains unclear. The CDR3 totals 15 residues. Trimming shortened V by 4 bases and J by 6 bases, and 15 bases separated the two germline ends. From germline, CDR1 is MDHEN and CDR2 SYDVKM. In DNA, the CDR3 is TGTGCCAGCAGTTACCCCCTGAGGGTCGATGAAAAACTGTTTTTT. Translated, it gives CASSYPLRVDEKLFF.